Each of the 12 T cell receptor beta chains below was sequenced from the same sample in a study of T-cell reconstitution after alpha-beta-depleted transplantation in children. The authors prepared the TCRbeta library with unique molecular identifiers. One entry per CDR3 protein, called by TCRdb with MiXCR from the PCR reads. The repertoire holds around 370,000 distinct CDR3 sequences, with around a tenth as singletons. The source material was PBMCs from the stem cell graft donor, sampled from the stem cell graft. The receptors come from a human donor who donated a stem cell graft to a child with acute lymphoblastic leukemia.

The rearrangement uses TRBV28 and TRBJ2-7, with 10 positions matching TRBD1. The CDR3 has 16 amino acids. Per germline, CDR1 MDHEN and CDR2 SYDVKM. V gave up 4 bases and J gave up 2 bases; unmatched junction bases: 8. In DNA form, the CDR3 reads TGTGCCAGCAGTTCTGTGGGGGACAGGGGAACCTACGAGCAGTACTTC. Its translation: CASSSVGDRGTYEQYF.

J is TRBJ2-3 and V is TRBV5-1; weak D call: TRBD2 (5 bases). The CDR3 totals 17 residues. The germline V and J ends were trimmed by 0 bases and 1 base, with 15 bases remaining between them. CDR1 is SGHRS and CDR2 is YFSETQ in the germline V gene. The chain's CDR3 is CASSLVVRRSGTDTQYF. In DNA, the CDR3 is TGCGCCAGCAGCTTGGTAGTAAGGAGGAGCGGCACAGATACGCAGTATTTT.

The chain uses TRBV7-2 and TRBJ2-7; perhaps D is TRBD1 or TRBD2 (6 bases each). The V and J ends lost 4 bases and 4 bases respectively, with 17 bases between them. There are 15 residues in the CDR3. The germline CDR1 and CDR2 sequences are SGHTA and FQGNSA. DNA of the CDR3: TGTGCCAGCAGCTCAGCCGGGGGCACCGGGTACGAGCAGTACTTC. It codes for CASSSAGGTGYEQYF. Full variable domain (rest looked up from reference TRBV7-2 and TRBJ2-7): GAGVSQSPSNKVTEKGKDVELRCDPISGHTALYWYRQSLGQGLEFLIYFQGNSAPDKSGLPSDRFSAERTGGSVSTLTIQRTQQEDSAVYLCASSSAGGTGYEQYFGPGTRLTVT.

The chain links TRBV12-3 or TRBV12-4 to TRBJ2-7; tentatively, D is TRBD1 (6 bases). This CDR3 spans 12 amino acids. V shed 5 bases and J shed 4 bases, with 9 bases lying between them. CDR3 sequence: CASSGDTYEQYF. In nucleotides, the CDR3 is TGTGCCAGCAGTGGGGACACTTACGAGCAGTACTTC.

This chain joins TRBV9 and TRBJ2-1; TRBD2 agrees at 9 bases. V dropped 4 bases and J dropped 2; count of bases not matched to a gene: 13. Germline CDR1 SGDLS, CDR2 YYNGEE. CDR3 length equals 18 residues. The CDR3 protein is CASSTAHGAGGTYNEQFF. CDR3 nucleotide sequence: TGTGCCAGCAGCACAGCCCACGGAGCGGGAGGCACCTACAATGAGCAGTTCTTC.

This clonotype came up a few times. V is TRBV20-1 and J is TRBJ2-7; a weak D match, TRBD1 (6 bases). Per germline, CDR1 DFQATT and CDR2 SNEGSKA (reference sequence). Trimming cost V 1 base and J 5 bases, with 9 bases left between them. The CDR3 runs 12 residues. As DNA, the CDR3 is TGCAGTGCTAGAGTGGGGACAAACGAGCAGTACTTC. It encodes CSARVGTNEQYF.

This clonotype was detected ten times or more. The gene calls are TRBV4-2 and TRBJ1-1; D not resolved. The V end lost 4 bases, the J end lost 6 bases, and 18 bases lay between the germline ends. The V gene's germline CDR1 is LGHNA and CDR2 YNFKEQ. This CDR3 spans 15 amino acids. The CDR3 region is CASSLNGPGGSEAFF. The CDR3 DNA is TGTGCCAGCAGCCTCAATGGCCCGGGTGGTTCTGAAGCTTTCTTT.

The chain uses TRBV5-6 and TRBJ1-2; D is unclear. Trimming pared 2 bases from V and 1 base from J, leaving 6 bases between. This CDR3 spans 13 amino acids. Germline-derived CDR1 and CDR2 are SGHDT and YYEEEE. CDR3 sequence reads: CASSFGVNYGYTF. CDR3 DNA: TGTGCCAGCAGCTTCGGCGTTAACTATGGCTACACCTTC.

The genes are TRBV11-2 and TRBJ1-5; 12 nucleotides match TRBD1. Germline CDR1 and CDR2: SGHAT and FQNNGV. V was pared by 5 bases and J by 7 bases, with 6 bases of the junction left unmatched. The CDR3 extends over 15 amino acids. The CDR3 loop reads CASSAGQGASQPQHF. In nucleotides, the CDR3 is TGTGCCAGCAGCGCGGGACAGGGGGCATCACAGCCCCAGCATTTT.

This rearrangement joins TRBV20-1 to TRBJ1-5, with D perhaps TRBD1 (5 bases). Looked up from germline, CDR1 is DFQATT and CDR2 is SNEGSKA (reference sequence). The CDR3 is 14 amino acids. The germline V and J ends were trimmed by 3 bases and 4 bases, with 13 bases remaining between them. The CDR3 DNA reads TGCAGTGCTAGGGCTGGGGCAGGGAATCAGCCCCAGCATTTT. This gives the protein CSARAGAGNQPQHF.

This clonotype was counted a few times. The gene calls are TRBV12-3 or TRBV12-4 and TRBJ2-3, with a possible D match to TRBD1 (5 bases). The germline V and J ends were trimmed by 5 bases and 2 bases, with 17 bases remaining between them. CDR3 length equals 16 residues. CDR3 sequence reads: CASSPLGNRITDTQYF. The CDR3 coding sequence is TGTGCCAGCAGTCCCCTAGGGAACAGGATCACAGATACGCAGTATTTT.

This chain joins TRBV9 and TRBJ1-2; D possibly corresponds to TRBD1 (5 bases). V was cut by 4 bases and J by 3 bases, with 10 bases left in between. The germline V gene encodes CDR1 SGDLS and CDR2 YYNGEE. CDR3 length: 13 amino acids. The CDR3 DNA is TGTGCCAGCAGCCGAAAGACAGACTATGGCTACACCTTC. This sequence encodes CASSRKTDYGYTF.